This entry lists 23 T cell receptor beta chains sequenced from one sample in a study of cytotoxic CD8 clonotypes in ibrutinib-treated CLL. Clones were read by immunoSEQ multiplex PCR, and TCRdb kept only the in-frame ones, dropping some. The sample has a few hundred thousand clones; roughly 80% are singletons. This sample comprised PBMCs, obtained before ibrutinib treatment. The receptors here all came from a human donor with chronic lymphocytic leukemia.

The chain combines TRBV4-3 with TRBJ2-1, with no clear D. Germline lookup yields CDR1 LGHNA and CDR2 YSLEER. V lost 0 bases and J lost 0, with 12 bases in between. This CDR3 has 17 residues. Written as DNA, the CDR3 is TGCGCCAGCAGCCAAGAGTCCATCCAGAGCTCCTACAATGAGCAGTTCTTC. It yields the protein CASSQESIQSSYNEQFF.

The chain recombines TRBV19 with TRBJ2-7; 8 bases map to TRBD1. The CDR3 is 14 residues long. The germline V gene has CDR1 LNHDA and CDR2 SQIVND (reference sequence). V dropped 5 bases and J dropped 4; count of bases not matched to a gene: 7. Here the CDR3 reads CASSPGQDTYEQYF. The CDR3 DNA is TGTGCCAGTAGTCCGGGACAGGATACTTACGAGCAGTACTTC.

In its sample, this clone was seen once. The gene calls are TRBV10-2 and TRBJ2-1; D may be TRBD2 (6 bases). In germline, CDR1 is WSHSY, CDR2 SAAADI. V shed 0 bases and J shed 1 base, with 13 bases lying between them. The CDR3 sequence is 17 residues long. CDR3 bases: TGCGCCAGCAGTGAGTCGGGACTGTCCAGGTCCTACAATGAGCAGTTCTTC. This gives the protein CASSESGLSRSYNEQFF.

The chain couples TRBV4-3 to TRBJ2-7; the match to TRBD2 covers 9 bases. Germline V CDR1 and CDR2: LGHNA, YSLEER. This CDR3 region has 17 residues. V shed 0 bases and J 2 bases; nucleotides not matched to a gene: 8. The chain's CDR3 is CASSQDWSLAGTYEQYF. The CDR3 coding sequence is TGCGCCAGCAGCCAAGATTGGAGCCTAGCGGGGACCTACGAGCAGTACTTC.

The rearrangement uses TRBV7-2 and TRBJ2-5; no clear D. The CDR3 loop spans 11 amino acids. Per germline, CDR1 SGHTA and CDR2 FQGNSA. V shed 0 bases and J shed 6 bases, with 2 bases lying between them. As DNA, the CDR3 is TGTGCCAGCAGCTTAGCACAGACCCAGTACTTC. Translated: CASSLAQTQYF.

The chain uses TRBV23-1 and TRBJ2-7; 9 bases are a match to TRBD1. TRBV23-1 falls under the ORF class, with uncertain function. CDR3 size: 13 residues. Trimming at V came to 8 bases and at J to 3 bases, leaving 5 bases not matched to a gene. The CDR3 DNA sequence: TGCGCCAGCCGGGACAGGGTGGACTACGAGCAGTACTTC. It codes for CASRDRVDYEQYF.

The gene calls are TRBV13 and TRBJ2-2; 7 bases agree with TRBD2. Germline CDR1 and CDR2: PRHDT and FYEKMQ (reference sequence). The CDR3 covers 17 residues. The ends lost 0 bases at V and 7 bases at J; junction bases unmatched: 11. CDR3 region: CASSLGTAGEAGGELFF. The CDR3 nucleotides are TGTGCCAGCAGCTTAGGGACGGCGGGAGAGGCTGGCGGGGAGCTGTTTTTT.

The V and J genes are TRBV11-2 and TRBJ2-3, with D unresolved. The CDR3 sequence is 15 residues long. Germline lookup yields CDR1 SGHAT and CDR2 FQNNGV. Trimming cost V 2 bases and J 3 bases, with 12 bases left between them. Written as DNA, the CDR3 is TGTGCCAGCAGCTTAATGCAGTTCTTGACAGATACGCAGTATTTT. It specifies CASSLMQFLTDTQYF.

The chain employs TRBV7-9 and TRBJ2-1, with TRBD2 identical over 9 bases. This CDR3 comprises 15 residues. The V segment lost 2 bases and the J segment 9 bases; nucleotides outside the gene matches: 8. Germline V gene data show CDR1 as SEHNR and CDR2 as FQNEAQ (reference sequence). The CDR3 loop is CASSLMGLAGGEQFF. The CDR3 bases are TGTGCCAGCAGCTTAATGGGACTAGCTGGGGGTGAGCAGTTCTTC.

The chain combines TRBV18 with TRBJ2-7, with D tentatively TRBD1 (6 bases). The V gene lost 0 bases and the J gene lost 4 bases, with 16 bases spanning the gap. Germline CDR1 and CDR2: KGHSH and LQKENI. The CDR3 is 16 residues long. CDR3 DNA: TGTGCCAGCTCACCACCGTTGGGGGCAGATCGTTACGAGCAGTACTTC. It encodes CASSPPLGADRYEQYF. Looking up the rest from reference TRBV18 and TRBJ2-7 gives the full variable domain: NAGVMQNPRHLVRRRGQEARLRCSPMKGHSHVYWYRQLPEEGLKFMVYLQKENIIDESGMPKERFSAEFPKEGPSILRIQQVVRGDSAAYFCASSPPLGADRYEQYFGPGTRLTVT.

As to this clone: The sample holds other DNA sequences that translate to the same CDR3. This CDR3 reads CASSPKDTEAFF. CDR3 DNA: TGTGCCAGCTCACCCAAGGACACTGAAGCTTTCTTT. The gene calls are TRBV18 and TRBJ1-1, with D hard to call. CDR1 KGHSH and CDR2 LQKENI come from the germline V gene. The V end was cut by 3 bases, the J end by 3 bases, with 5 bases between. The CDR3 covers 12 residues.

V is TRBV7-2 and J is TRBJ2-7; no firm D call. CDR1 SGHTA and CDR2 FQGNSA come from the germline V gene. The CDR3 is 14 residues long. V was pared by 5 bases and J by 3 bases, with 14 bases between. CDR3 loop: CASSTLAYHYEQYF. CDR3 bases: TGTGCCAGCAGCACATTAGCTTACCACTACGAGCAGTACTTC. The full variable domain, in which reference TRBV7-2 and TRBJ2-7 provide the parts outside the CDR3, is GAGVSQSPSNKVTEKGKDVELRCDPISGHTALYWYRQSLGQGLEFLIYFQGNSAPDKSGLPSDRFSAERTGGSVSTLTIQRTQQEDSAVYLCASSTLAYHYEQYFGPGTRLTVT.

The J gene is TRBJ2-2, the V gene TRBV11-3; 12 nucleotides line up with TRBD2. In germline, CDR1 is SGHNT, CDR2 YENEEA. The V and J ends lost 7 bases and 6 bases, in that order; junction bases with no gene match: 12. The CDR3 loop spans 17 amino acids. The CDR3 coding sequence is TGTGCCAGCACTCAGCGGACTAGCGGGGAGGCCGCCGGGGAGCTGTTTTTT. This encodes CASTQRTSGEAAGELFF.

Note on this clone: At one end, the junction sequence differs from germline, possibly due to a read error. The rearrangement links TRBV6-1 to TRBJ2-7; D possibly matches TRBD1 or TRBD2 (5 bases each). This CDR3 comprises 15 residues. In germline, CDR1 is MNHNS, CDR2 SASEGT. CDR3 DNA sequence: TGTGCCAGCAGGGAAGGGACCGATAATTGGGGCGAGCAGTACTTC. This gives the protein CASREGTDNWGEQYF.

This clone was observed a few times. The DNA of the CDR3 is TGTGCCAGCAGTGAGCTACAGGGGAACTATGGCTACACCTTC. Translation gives CASSELQGNYGYTF. V and J are TRBV2 and TRBJ1-2; 7 nucleotides align to TRBD1. J gave up 2 bases and V 3 bases, and 3 bases lay outside the gene matches. Germline CDR1 and CDR2: SNHLY and FYNNEI. CDR3 size: 14 residues. Using reference TRBV2 and TRBJ1-2 for the parts outside the CDR3, the full variable domain is EPEVTQTPSHQVTQMGQEVILRCVPISNHLYFYWYRQILGQKVEFLVSFYNNEISEKSEIFDDQFSVERPDGSNFTLKIRSTKLEDSAMYFCASSELQGNYGYTFGSGTRLTVV.

V usage is TRBV5-5 and J usage is TRBJ2-7; no reliable D call. The V end lost 0 bases, the J end lost 0 bases, and 10 bases lay between the germline ends. Germline lookup yields CDR1 SGHKS and CDR2 YYEKEE (reference sequence). There are 15 residues in the CDR3. CDR3 nucleotides: TGTGCCAGCAGCTTGGGCAGGCAGCTCTCCTACGAGCAGTACTTC. This gives the protein CASSLGRQLSYEQYF.

This chain uses TRBV5-1 with TRBJ1-2; the D gene is possibly TRBD1 (5 bases). The CDR3 is 15 amino acids. Germline loops: CDR1 SGHRS, CDR2 YFSETQ. V was shortened by 4 bases and J by 4 bases, with 17 bases between the two germline ends. CDR3 amino acids: CASSGSRAGVYGYTF. CDR3 DNA sequence: TGCGCCAGCAGCGGATCCAGGGCTGGGGTCTATGGCTACACCTTC.

In its sample, this clone was seen a few times. The chain carries TRBV4-3 and TRBJ1-5; TRBD1 is a possible D gene (6 bases). Looked up from germline, CDR1 is LGHNA and CDR2 is YSLEER. This CDR3 region has 15 residues. The ends were cut back, 0 bases at V and 3 bases at J, with 9 bases in the middle. The CDR3 loop reads CASSQETGHNQPQHF. For the CDR3, the DNA is TGCGCCAGCAGCCAAGAGACAGGCCACAATCAGCCCCAGCATTTT.

The chain combines TRBV30 with TRBJ1-2; tentative D call: TRBD1 (5 bases). The V end was cut by 4 bases, the J end by 4 bases, with 16 bases between. Per germline, CDR1 GTSNPN and CDR2 SVGIG (reference sequence). This CDR3 has 14 amino acids. Written as DNA, the CDR3 is TGTGCCTGGACCGCAGGGCGTTTGGGCTATGGCTACACCTTC. Translation gives CAWTAGRLGYGYTF.

The chain is built from TRBV7-9 and TRBJ2-1; D uncertain. The CDR3 totals 15 residues. V lost 4 bases and J lost 3, with 13 bases in between. CDR1 and CDR2 from the germline V gene are SEHNR and FQNEAQ (reference sequence). The CDR3: CASSSPTHNYNEQFF. For the CDR3, the DNA is TGTGCCAGCAGCTCCCCCACGCATAACTACAATGAGCAGTTCTTC. Based on the CDR3 plus reference TRBV7-9 and TRBJ2-1, the full variable domain is DTGVSQNPRHKITKRGQNVTFRCDPISEHNRLYWYRQTLGQGPEFLTYFQNEAQLEKSRLLSDRFSAERPKGSFSTLEIQRTEQGDSAMYLCASSSPTHNYNEQFFGPGTRLTVL.

The V call is TRBV9, the J call TRBJ2-1; D is perhaps TRBD1 (5 bases). The CDR3 loop spans 16 amino acids. Germline V gene lookup returns CDR1 SGDLS and CDR2 YYNGEE. Trimming left V 5 bases short and J 0 bases short, with 15 bases between. The CDR3 DNA is TGTGCCAGCAGTCGCCTAGGACACGGCTCCTACAATGAGCAGTTCTTC. Translation: CASSRLGHGSYNEQFF.

This chain joins TRBV25-1 and TRBJ1-4; D not resolved. V lost 6 bases and J 11 bases, leaving 10 bases between the germline ends. This CDR3 has 11 amino acids. Per germline, CDR1 MGHDK and CDR2 SYGVNS. CDR3 sequence: CASSPNVKLFF. The CDR3 DNA follows: TGTGCCAGCAGCCCAAATGTGAAACTGTTTTTT.

The chain recombines TRBV19 with TRBJ2-2; 9 nucleotides align to TRBD2. The CDR3 extends over 15 amino acids. The V segment lost 4 bases and the J segment 4 bases; nucleotides outside the gene matches: 4. Germline V gives CDR1 LNHDA, CDR2 SQIVND (reference sequence). The CDR3 DNA sequence: TGTGCCAGTAGTACAGGACTAGCGCGCACCGGGGAGCTGTTTTTT. It specifies CASSTGLARTGELFF. Filled out from reference TRBV19 and TRBJ2-2, the complete variable domain reads DGGITQSPKYLFRKEGQNVTLSCEQNLNHDAMYWYRQDPGQGLRLIYYSQIVNDFQKGDIAEGYSVSREKKESFPLTVTSAQKNPTAFYLCASSTGLARTGELFFGEGSRLTVL.